This T cell receptor beta chain was identified in a study of T cells in Graves' hyperthyroidism and ophthalmopathy. This clonotype appeared a few times. Amplified regions were TCR beta CDR3 sequences from RNA transcripts. HTBI primers were the set used in a first-round RT-PCR of the TCR CDR3. A single record per CDR3 protein comes from TCRdb applying MiXCR to the multiplex PCR reads. Of around 600,000 distinct CDR3 sequences listed, roughly 15% are singletons. In germline, CDR1 is SGDLS, CDR2 YYNGEE. V lost 0 bases and J lost 5; bases outside the gene matches: 9. The CDR3 contains 18 residues. The TCR originated in a woman aged 45 to 65 with Graves' ophthalmopathy. The rearrangement uses TRBV9 and TRBJ2-1; 12 nucleotides align to TRBD2. The source material was blood. CDR3 sequence reads: CASSVAASSGRGHNEQFF. For the CDR3, the DNA is TGTGCCAGCAGCGTAGCTGCGTCTAGCGGGAGGGGCCACAATGAGCAGTTCTTC.